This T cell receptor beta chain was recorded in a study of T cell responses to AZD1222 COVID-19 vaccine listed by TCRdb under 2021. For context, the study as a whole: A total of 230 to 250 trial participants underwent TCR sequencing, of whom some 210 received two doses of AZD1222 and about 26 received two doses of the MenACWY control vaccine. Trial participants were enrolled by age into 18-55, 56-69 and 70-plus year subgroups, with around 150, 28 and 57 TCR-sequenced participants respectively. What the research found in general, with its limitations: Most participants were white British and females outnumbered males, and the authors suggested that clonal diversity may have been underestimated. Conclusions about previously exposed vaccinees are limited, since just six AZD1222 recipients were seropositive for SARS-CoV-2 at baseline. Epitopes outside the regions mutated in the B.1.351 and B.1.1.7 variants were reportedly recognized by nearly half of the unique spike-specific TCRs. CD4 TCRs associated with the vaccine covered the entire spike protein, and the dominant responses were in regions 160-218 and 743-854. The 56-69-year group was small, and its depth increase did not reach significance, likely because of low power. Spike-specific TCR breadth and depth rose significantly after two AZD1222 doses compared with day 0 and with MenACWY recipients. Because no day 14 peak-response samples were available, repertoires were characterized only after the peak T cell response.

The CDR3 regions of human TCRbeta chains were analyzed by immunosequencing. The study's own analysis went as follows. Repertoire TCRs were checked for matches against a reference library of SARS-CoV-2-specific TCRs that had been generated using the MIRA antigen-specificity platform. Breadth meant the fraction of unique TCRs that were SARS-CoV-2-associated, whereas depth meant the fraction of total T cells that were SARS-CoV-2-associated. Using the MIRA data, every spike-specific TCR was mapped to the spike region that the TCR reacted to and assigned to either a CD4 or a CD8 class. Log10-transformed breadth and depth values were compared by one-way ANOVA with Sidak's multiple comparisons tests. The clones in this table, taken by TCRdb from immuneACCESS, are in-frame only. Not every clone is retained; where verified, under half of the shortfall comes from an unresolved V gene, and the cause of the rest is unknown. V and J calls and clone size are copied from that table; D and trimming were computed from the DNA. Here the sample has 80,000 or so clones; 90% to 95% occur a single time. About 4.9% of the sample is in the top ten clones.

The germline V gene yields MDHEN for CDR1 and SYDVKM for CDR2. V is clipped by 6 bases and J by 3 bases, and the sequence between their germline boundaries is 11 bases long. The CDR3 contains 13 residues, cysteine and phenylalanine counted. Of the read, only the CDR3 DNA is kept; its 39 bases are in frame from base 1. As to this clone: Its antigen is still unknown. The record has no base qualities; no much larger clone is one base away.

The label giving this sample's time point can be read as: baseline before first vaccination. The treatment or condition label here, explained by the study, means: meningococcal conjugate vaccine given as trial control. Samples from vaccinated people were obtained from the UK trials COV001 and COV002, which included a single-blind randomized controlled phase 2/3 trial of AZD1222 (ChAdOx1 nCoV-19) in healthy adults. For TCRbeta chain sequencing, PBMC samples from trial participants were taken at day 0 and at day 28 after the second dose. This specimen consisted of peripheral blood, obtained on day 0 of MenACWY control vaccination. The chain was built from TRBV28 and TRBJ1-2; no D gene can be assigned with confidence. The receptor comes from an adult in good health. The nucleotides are TGTGCCAGCAGCCGACCCCCCCACTATGGCTACACCTTC. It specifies CASSRPPHYGYTF.